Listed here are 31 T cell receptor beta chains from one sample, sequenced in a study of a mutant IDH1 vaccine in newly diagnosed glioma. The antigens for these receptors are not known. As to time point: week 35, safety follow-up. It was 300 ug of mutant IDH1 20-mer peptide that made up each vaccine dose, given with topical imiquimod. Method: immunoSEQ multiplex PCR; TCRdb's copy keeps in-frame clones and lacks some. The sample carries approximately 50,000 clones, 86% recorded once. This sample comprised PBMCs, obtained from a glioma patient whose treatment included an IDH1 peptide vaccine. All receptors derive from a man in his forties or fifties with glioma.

CDR3: CASSSGSGGETQYF. For the CDR3, the DNA is TGCGCCAGCAGCTCCGGCTCTGGTGGGGAGACCCAGTACTTC. The chain recombines TRBV5-1 with TRBJ2-5, with no clear D. Germline V gives CDR1 SGHRS, CDR2 YFSETQ. Trimming took off 3 bases at V and 5 bases at J, with 14 bases between the two ends. The CDR3 sequence is 14 residues long.

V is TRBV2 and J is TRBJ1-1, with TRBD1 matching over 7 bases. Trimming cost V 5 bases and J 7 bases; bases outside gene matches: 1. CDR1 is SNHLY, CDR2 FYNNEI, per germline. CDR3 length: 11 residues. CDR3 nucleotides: TGTGCCAGCAGTCGGACAGGTGAAGCTTTCTTT. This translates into CASSRTGEAFF.

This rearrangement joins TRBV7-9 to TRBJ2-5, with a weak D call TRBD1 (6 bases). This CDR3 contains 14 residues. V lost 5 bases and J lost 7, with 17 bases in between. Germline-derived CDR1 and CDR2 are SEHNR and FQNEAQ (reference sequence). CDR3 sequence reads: CASSLGAAGGTQYF. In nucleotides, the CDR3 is TGTGCCAGCAGCCTGGGGGCAGCCGGAGGGACCCAGTACTTC.

CDR3 DNA sequence: TGTGCCAGCAGCTTAGTTTTGCAGGGGGCCCACGAGCAGTACTTC. Translation gives CASSLVLQGAHEQYF. V usage is TRBV7-9 and J usage is TRBJ2-7; 8 bases map to TRBD1. Germline V CDR1 and CDR2: SEHNR, FQNEAQ (reference sequence). V gave up 1 base and J gave up 5 bases; unmatched junction bases: 7. The CDR3 extends over 15 amino acids.

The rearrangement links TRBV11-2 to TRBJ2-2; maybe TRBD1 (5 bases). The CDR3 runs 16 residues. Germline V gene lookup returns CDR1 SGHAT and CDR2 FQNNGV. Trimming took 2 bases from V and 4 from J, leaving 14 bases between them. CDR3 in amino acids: CASSLRGRVGTGELFF. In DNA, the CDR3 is TGTGCCAGCAGCTTAAGAGGCAGGGTCGGCACCGGGGAGCTGTTTTTT.

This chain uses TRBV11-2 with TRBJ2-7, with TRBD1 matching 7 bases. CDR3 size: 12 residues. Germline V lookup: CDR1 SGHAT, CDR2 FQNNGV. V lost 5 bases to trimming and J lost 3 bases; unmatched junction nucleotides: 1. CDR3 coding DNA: TGTGCCAGCAGCACAGGGGTCTACGAGCAGTACTTC. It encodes CASSTGVYEQYF.

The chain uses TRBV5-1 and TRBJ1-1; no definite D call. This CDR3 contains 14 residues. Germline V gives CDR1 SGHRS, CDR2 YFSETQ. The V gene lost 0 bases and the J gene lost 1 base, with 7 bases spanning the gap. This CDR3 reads CASSLASGNTEAFF. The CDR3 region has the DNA TGCGCCAGCAGCTTGGCCTCGGGGAACACTGAAGCTTTCTTT.

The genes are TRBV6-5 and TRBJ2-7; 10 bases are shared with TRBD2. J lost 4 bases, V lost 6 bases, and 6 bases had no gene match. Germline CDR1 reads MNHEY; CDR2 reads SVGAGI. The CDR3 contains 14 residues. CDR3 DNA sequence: TGTGCCAGCAGAACCGGGACTAGCGCATACGAGCAGTACTTC. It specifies CASRTGTSAYEQYF.

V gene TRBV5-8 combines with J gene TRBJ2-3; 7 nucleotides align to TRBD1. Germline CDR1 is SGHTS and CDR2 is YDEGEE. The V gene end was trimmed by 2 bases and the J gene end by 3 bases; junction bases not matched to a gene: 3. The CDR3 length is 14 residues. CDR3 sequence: CASSFSRGTDTQYF. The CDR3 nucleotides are TGTGCCAGCAGCTTTAGCAGGGGGACAGATACGCAGTATTTT.

Here the CDR3 DNA reads TGTGCCAGTAGTATTCTCCCGACAGGATTAAATCAGCCCCAGCATTTT. It translates to CASSILPTGLNQPQHF. The chain recombines TRBV19 with TRBJ1-5, with a weak D call TRBD1 (6 bases). The CDR3 is 16 residues long. Trimming removed 3 bases from V and 4 bases from J, with 16 bases in between. Germline V gene sequence: CDR1 LNHDA, CDR2 SQIVND (reference sequence).

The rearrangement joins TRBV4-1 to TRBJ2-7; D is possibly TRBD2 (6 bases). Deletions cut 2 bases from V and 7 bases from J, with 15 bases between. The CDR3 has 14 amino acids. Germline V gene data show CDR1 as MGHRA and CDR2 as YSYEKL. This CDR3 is CASSQSGTSREQYF. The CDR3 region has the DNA TGCGCCAGCAGCCAATCCGGGACTTCTCGGGAGCAGTACTTC.

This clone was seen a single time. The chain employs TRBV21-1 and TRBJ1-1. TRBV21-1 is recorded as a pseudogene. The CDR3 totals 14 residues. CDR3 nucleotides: TGTGCCAGCGGCGGTCGGGGGAGGAACACTGAAGCTTTCTTT. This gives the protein CASGGRGRNTEAFF.

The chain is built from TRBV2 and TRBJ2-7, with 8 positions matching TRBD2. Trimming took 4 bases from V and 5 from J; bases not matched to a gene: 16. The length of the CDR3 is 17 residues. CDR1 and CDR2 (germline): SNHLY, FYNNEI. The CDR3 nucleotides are TGTGCCAGCAGTGGATCCGGGCGGGAGGTTGGGTCCGACGAGCAGTACTTC. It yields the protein CASSGSGREVGSDEQYF.

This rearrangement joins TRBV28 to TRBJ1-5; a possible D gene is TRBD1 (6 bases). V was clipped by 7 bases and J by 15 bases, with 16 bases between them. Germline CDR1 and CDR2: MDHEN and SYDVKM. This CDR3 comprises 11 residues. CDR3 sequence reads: CASNVRGTPHF. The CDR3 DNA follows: TGTGCCAGCAATGTAAGGGGGACGCCGCATTTT.

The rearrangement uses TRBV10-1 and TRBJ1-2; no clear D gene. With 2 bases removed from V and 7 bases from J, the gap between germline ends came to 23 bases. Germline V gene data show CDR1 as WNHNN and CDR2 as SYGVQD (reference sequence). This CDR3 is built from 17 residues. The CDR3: CASSEPIEGRGPIGYTF. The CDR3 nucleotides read TGCGCCAGCAGTGAGCCCATCGAAGGACGAGGACCGATTGGCTACACCTTC.

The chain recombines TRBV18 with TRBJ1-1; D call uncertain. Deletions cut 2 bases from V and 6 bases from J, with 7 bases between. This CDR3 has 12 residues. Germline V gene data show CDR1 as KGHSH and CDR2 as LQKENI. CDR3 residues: CASSPGLPEAFF. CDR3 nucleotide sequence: TGTGCCAGCTCACCAGGCTTGCCTGAAGCTTTCTTT.

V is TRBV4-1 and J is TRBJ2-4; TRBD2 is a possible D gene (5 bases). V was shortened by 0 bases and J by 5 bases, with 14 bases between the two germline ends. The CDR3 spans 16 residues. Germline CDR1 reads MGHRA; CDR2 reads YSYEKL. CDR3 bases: TGCGCCAGCAGCCAAGAACTAGGACTTCTACAAAACATTCAGTACTTC. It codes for CASSQELGLLQNIQYF.

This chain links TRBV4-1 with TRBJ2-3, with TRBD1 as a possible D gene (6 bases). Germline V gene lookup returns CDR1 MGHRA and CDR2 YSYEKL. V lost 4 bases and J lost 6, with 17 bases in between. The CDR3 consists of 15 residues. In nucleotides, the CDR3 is TGCGCCAGCAGCCCCGGACAGCCGGCGATGGATACGCAGTATTTT. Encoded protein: CASSPGQPAMDTQYF.

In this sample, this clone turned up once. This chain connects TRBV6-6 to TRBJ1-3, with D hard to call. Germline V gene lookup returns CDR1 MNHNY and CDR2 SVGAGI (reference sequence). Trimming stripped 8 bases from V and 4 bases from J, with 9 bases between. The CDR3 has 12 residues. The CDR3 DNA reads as TGTGCCAGCTCGTCGGCGGGAAACACCATATATTTT. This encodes CASSSAGNTIYF.

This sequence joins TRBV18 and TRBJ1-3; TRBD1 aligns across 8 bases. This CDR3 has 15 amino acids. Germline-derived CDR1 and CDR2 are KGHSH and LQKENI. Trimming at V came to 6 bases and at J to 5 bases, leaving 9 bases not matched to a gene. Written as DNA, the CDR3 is TGTGCCAGCTCTCCCACAGGGGGTATTCGAAACACCATATATTTT. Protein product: CASSPTGGIRNTIYF.

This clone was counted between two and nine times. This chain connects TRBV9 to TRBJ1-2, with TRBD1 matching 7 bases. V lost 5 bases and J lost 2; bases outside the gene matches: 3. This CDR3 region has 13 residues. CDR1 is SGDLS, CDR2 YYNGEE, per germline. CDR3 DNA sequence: TGTGCCAGCAGTAAGGACAGGAACTATGGCTACACCTTC. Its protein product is CASSKDRNYGYTF.

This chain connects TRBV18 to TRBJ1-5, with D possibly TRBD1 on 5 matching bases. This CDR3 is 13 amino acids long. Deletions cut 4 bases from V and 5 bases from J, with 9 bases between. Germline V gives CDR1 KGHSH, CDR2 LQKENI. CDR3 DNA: TGTGCCAGCTCACTAGGGGCTGATCAGCCCCAGCATTTT. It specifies CASSLGADQPQHF.

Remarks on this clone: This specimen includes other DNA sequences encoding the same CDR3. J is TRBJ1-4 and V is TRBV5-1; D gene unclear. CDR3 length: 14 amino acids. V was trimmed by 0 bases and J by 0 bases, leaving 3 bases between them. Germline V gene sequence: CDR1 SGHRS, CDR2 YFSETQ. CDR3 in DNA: TGCGCCAGCAGCTTGGGGGCAACTAATGAAAAACTGTTTTTT. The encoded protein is CASSLGATNEKLFF.

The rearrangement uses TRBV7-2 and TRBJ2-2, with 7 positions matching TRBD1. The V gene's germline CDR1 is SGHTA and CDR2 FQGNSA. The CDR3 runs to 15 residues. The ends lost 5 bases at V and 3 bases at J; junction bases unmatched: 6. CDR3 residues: CASSRQDRDTGELFF. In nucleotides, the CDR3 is TGTGCCAGCAGCAGACAAGACAGGGACACCGGGGAGCTGTTTTTT.

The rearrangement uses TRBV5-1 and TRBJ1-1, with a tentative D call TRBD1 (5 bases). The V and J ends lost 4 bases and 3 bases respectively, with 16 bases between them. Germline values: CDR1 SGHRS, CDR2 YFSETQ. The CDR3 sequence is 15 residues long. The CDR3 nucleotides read TGCGCCAGCAGCAGAGGGACCGGGGATTACACTGAAGCTTTCTTT. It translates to CASSRGTGDYTEAFF.

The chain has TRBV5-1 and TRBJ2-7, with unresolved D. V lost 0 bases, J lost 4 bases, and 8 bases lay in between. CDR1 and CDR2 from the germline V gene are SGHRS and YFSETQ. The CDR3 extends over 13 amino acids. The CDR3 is CASSLATTYEQYF. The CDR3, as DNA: TGCGCCAGCAGCTTGGCTACTACTTACGAGCAGTACTTC. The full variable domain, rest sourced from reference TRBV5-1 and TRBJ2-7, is KAGVTQTPRYLIKTRGQQVTLSCSPISGHRSVSWYQQTPGQGLQFLFEYFSETQRNKGNFPGRFSGRQFSNSRSEMNVSTLELGDSALYLCASSLATTYEQYFGPGTRLTVT.

Here the CDR3 reads CASSPSGSFLEQYF. CDR3 nucleotide sequence: TGTGCCAGCAGCCCTAGCGGATCCTTTCTGGAGCAGTACTTC. The chain is built from TRBV7-6 and TRBJ2-7; TRBD2 aligns across 7 bases. The ends lost 5 bases at V and 7 bases at J; junction bases unmatched: 11. CDR1 and CDR2 (germline): SGHVS, FNYEAQ. This CDR3 region has 14 residues.

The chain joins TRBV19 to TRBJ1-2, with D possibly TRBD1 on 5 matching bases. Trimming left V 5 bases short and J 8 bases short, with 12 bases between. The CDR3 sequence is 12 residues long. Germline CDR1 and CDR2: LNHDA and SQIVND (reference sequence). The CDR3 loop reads CASSGQGGGYTF. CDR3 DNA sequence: TGTGCCAGTAGTGGCCAGGGAGGCGGCTACACCTTC.

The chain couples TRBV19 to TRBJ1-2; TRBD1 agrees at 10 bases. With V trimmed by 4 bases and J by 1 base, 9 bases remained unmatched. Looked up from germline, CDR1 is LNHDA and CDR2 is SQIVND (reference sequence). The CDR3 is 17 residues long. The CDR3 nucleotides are TGTGCCAGTAGTAACAAAAGACAGGGGGCGAGTAACTATGGCTACACCTTC. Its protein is CASSNKRQGASNYGYTF.

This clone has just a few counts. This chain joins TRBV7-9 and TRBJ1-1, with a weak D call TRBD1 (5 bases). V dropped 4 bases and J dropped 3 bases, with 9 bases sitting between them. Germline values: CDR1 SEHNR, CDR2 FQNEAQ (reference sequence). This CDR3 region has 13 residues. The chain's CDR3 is CASSSPGYTEAFF. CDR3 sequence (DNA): TGTGCCAGCAGCTCTCCAGGGTACACTGAAGCTTTCTTT.

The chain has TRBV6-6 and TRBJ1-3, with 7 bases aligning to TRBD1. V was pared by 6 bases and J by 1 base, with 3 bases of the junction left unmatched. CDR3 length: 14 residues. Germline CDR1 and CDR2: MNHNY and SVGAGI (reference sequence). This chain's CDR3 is CASRGTESGNTIYF. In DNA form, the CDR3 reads TGTGCCAGCAGAGGGACAGAATCTGGAAACACCATATATTTT.